Given below is one TCR beta chain in context. This specimen belongs to a study of blood T cell repertoires in COVID-19. Here immunoSEQ multiplex PCR was the method, and the copy in TCRdb shows in-frame clones only, minus some. The sample yields 200,000 to 250,000 clones, about 80% seen once. The TCR was taken from an older man with acute or convalescent COVID-19. Sequenced sample: peripheral blood.

CDR3 in DNA: TGTGCCAGCAGCTACGCCGACAGGGGGAACACTGAAGCTTTCTTT. Residues: CASSYADRGNTEAFF. This chain links TRBV5-4 with TRBJ1-1; 8 nucleotides line up with TRBD1. The CDR3 loop spans 15 amino acids. J gave up 1 base and V 3 bases, and 5 bases lay outside the gene matches. Germline V gives CDR1 SGHNT, CDR2 YYREEE (reference sequence).